This passage covers 10 T cell receptor beta chains from one sample sequenced in a study of radiotherapy plus CTLA-4 blockade in lung cancer. Here immunoSEQ multiplex PCR was the method, and the copy in TCRdb shows in-frame clones only, minus some. Of 77,000 or so clones in the sample, roughly four fifths were seen once. The sample here was peripheral blood, taken from a patient treated with radiotherapy plus ipilimumab. All receptors derive from a human donor with non-small cell lung cancer whose response to radiotherapy plus ipilimumab could not be evaluated.

The rearrangement uses TRBV4-1 and TRBJ2-3, with D possibly being TRBD1 (5 bases). The CDR3 has 18 residues. CDR1 is MGHRA, CDR2 YSYEKL, per germline. Trimming stripped 0 bases from V and 2 bases from J, with 18 bases between. The CDR3 loop is CASSQETGEGSITDTQYF. CDR3 sequence (DNA): TGCGCCAGCAGCCAAGAAACAGGAGAAGGTAGTATCACAGATACGCAGTATTTT.

This clone has just one count. The chain couples TRBV6-1 to TRBJ1-1; D may be TRBD1 (5 bases). The CDR3 sequence is 13 residues long. V was shortened by 3 bases and J by 5 bases, with 10 bases between the two germline ends. Germline CDR1 MNHNS, CDR2 SASEGT. DNA for the CDR3: TGTGCCAGCAGTGAGTCCGGGGGAACTGAAGCTTTCTTT. Its protein is CASSESGGTEAFF.

This chain links TRBV5-5 with TRBJ2-7; 10 bases agree with TRBD1. The germline V gene has CDR1 SGHKS and CDR2 YYEKEE (reference sequence). The ends lost 4 bases at V and 4 bases at J; junction bases unmatched: 5. The CDR3 spans 14 residues. DNA of the CDR3: TGTGCCAGCAGCCCGGAGGACAGGGGGTACGAGCAGTACTTC. Amino acid sequence: CASSPEDRGYEQYF.

This clone showed up just once. The genes are TRBV4-2 and TRBJ1-4; D remains ambiguous. The CDR3 totals 13 residues. V was shortened by 1 base and J by 4 bases, with 4 bases between the two germline ends. CDR1 LGHNA and CDR2 YNFKEQ come from the germline V gene. As DNA, the CDR3 is TGTGCCAGCAGCCAAGCAGTTAATGAAAAACTGTTTTTT. Its protein is CASSQAVNEKLFF.

The V and J genes are TRBV6-5 and TRBJ1-2, with TRBD1 as a possible D gene (6 bases). CDR3 length: 15 amino acids. Germline lookup yields CDR1 MNHEY and CDR2 SVGAGI. V dropped 2 bases and J dropped 6 bases, with 16 bases sitting between them. CDR3 sequence: CASSYGGAREDGYTF. The CDR3 nucleotides read TGTGCCAGCAGTTACGGGGGGGCGAGAGAAGATGGCTACACCTTC.

This sequence joins TRBV4-2 and TRBJ1-6; 11 bases map to TRBD1. The germline V gene encodes CDR1 LGHNA and CDR2 YNFKEQ. Losses at the gene ends were 0 bases for V and 0 bases for J; bases not matched to a gene: 7. The CDR3 totals 20 residues. CDR3 amino acids: CASSQDLGQGGSSYNSPLHF. The DNA of the CDR3 is TGTGCCAGCAGCCAAGACTTGGGACAGGGGGGTAGCTCCTATAATTCACCCCTCCACTTT.

The chain has TRBV6-6 and TRBJ2-7; 11 positions agree with TRBD1. The V segment lost 7 bases and the J segment 2 bases; nucleotides outside the gene matches: 4. This CDR3 comprises 14 residues. CDR1 MNHNY and CDR2 SVGAGI come from the germline V gene (reference sequence). The CDR3 protein is CASTLGQGAYEQYF. The CDR3 DNA is TGTGCCAGCACCCTGGGACAGGGGGCCTACGAGCAGTACTTC.

The chain has TRBV6-1 and TRBJ1-2; 10 bases match TRBD1. CDR3 size: 13 residues. In germline, CDR1 is MNHNS, CDR2 SASEGT. Trimming at V came to 8 bases and at J to 7 bases, leaving 7 bases not matched to a gene. The CDR3, as DNA: TGTGCCAGCGCGGACGGGACAGGGGTTGGCTACACCTTC. Protein sequence: CASADGTGVGYTF.

The V gene is TRBV27, the J gene TRBJ1-2; possible D gene TRBD1, 6 bases. V lost 6 bases, J lost 5 bases, and 16 bases lay in between. The CDR3 contains 14 residues. Germline CDR1 and CDR2: MNHEY and SMNVEV (reference sequence). CDR3 loop: CASSGAGVPYGYTF. The CDR3 DNA sequence: TGTGCCAGCAGCGGAGCAGGGGTCCCTTATGGCTACACCTTC.

The rearrangement joins TRBV2 to TRBJ1-5; no firm D call. Germline CDR1 SNHLY, CDR2 FYNNEI. Trimming left V 3 bases short and J 3 bases short, with 9 bases between. This CDR3 is 14 amino acids long. DNA for the CDR3: TGTGCCAGCAGTGAGGGCAGTCCCAATCAGCCCCAGCATTTT. It encodes CASSEGSPNQPQHF.